This T cell receptor beta chain stems from a study of TIL therapy for anti-PD-1-resistant metastatic lung cancer. Background on the study: Patients then received nivolumab; progressors got lymphodepletion, TIL and IL-2. A few tumors were EGFR-mutant and two were ALK-rearranged. Tumors had a median PD-L1 proportion score of around 6.4%.

Time point denoted: pre-treatment sample, taken before nivolumab and TIL therapy. This clone was detected a few times. The antigen is undetermined. The libraries were made with immunoSEQ v3. The assay was immunoSEQ multiplex PCR, and TCRdb's table has in-frame clones only and misses some. The sample yields 35,000 to 55,000 clones, roughly 85% seen once. This CDR3 spans 13 amino acids. Trimming cost V 2 bases and J 6 bases, with 12 bases left between them. Germline CDR1 and CDR2: SGHRS and YFSETQ. Study outcomes and limitations: The baseline peripheral repertoire was partially replaced by infused TIL clonotypes that later decayed.

This TCR was sampled from a man between 65 and 85 years old with non-small cell lung cancer. Material: blood, obtained at baseline. The J gene is TRBJ2-7, the V gene TRBV5-1; D tentatively fits TRBD1 or TRBD2 (5 bases each). The CDR3 sequence: CASSFYGAGEQYF. The CDR3 coding sequence is TGCGCCAGCAGCTTCTACGGGGCGGGCGAGCAGTACTTC.